This T cell receptor (beta chain) comes out of a study of T cell responses to AZD1222 COVID-19 vaccine. The overall study: Second doses that came at about 4 or about 12 weeks were put together.

The CDR3 loop spans 14 amino acids. Germline values: CDR1 MDHEN, CDR2 SYDVKM. Between the trimmed V and J ends, which lost 2 bases and 7 bases, there was a span of 12 bases. Method: immunoSEQ multiplex PCR; TCRdb's copy keeps in-frame clones and lacks some. This table has fewer than 110,000 clones, about nine tenths appearing once. The study, taken as a whole, reports: Researchers took repertoire samples only after the peak T cell response had come. Nearly half of spike-specific TCRs reportedly target variant regions that are unmutated in the B.1.351 and B.1.1.7 variants. Clonal diversity was possibly underestimated, and the donors were mostly white British, with more females.

Note on this clone: Its antigen remains unidentified.

Sequenced material: peripheral blood, taken on day 0 of AZD1222 vaccination. The clonotype was recovered from an adult in good health. The chain couples TRBV28 to TRBJ1-5, with D possibly being TRBD1 (6 bases). The CDR3 coding sequence is TGTGCCAGCAGTTTACAGGGGAGGAAGCAGCCCCAGCATTTT. This codes for CASSLQGRKQPQHF.